This T cell receptor (beta chain) is drawn from a study of blood T cell repertoires in COVID-19. Study-level information: Whether acute or convalescent, the COVID-19 samples came from the United States, Italy and Spain. The cDNA or gDNA used as material had been derived from T cells, B-cell-depleted T cells, or PBMCs.

The germline V gene encodes CDR1 MGHRA and CDR2 YSYEKL. The CDR3 spans 15 residues. V dropped 1 base and J dropped 5; count of bases not matched to a gene: 4. Original handling: Reference gene primer amplification gave estimated nucleated cell counts. Measured with immunoSEQ multiplex PCR; TCRdb has only the in-frame clones, and not every one. V, J and clone size derive from that table, while D and trimming were established from the DNA sequence. In the table there are around 25,000 clones, about 77% of which are singletons. The TCR was taken from a man older than 75 with active or convalescent COVID-19. The sample was peripheral blood. V usage is TRBV4-1 and J usage is TRBJ1-4, with TRBD1 matching over 7 bases. DNA of the CDR3: TGCGCCAGCAGCCAAGCGGACAGGTCGAATGAAAAACTGTTTTTT. Amino acid sequence: CASSQADRSNEKLFF.